The rows below give T cell receptor beta chains drawn from one sample of a study of technical replicates of blood from a few donors. The assay was immunoSEQ multiplex PCR, and TCRdb's table has in-frame clones only and misses some. Of more than 45,000 clones listed, 85% to 95% were seen once; the top ten hold 3%. The sample consisted of PBMCs. These receptors were obtained from a human donor in good health. Some clones in this sample may be carry-over from other donors' samples. Both conserved end residues are trimmed from each CDR3. The D gene is left open where the match is weak.

TRBV14,-,ASSQDRGQNTGELF
TRBV7-9,-,ASSSTGGGVSGQPQH
TRBV5-1,TRBD1,ASSLAGQGGEKLF
TRBV14,-,ASSTWGGKGSYEQY
TRBV4-1,-,ASSGDTDTQY
TRBV30,-,AWSVRQAGLSYNEQF
TRBV5-4,TRBD2,ASSFSWTSGGYNEQF
TRBV7-2,-,ASSLVRGPGWPQH
TRBV21-1,-,ASSNTLGGQPQH
TRBV7-2,TRBD1,ASSPRTGSNEQF
TRBV7-2,-,ASSLDSYGYT
TRBV6-6,-,ASSYGHRSNQETQY
TRBV5-6,TRBD1,ASSLTGVDGELF
TRBV7-6,-,ASSLNTGTYSTDTQY
TRBV2,TRBD2,ASSLFSGTNYNEQF
TRBV2,TRBD1,ASRDRANTGELF
TRBV10-1,-,ASSELGAWKTWGGSNQPQH
TRBV7-8,TRBD1,ASREGQGINEQF
TRBV6-6,-,AGGIVPYEQY
TRBV5-1,TRBD1,ASSPGTASNEQF
TRBV4-2,TRBD2,ASSQAAGGPNEQF
TRBV6-1,TRBD1,ASRRTGPGYT
TRBV15,-,ATSRDRANTGELF
TRBV9,TRBD1,ASSPGTGNTGELF
TRBV20-1,-,SAREGTNAL
TRBV4-1,-,ASSQDQGYGYT
TRBV12-5,-,ASVFTSSFANTGELF
TRBV7-3,TRBD2,ASSFGTSGGETQY
TRBV4-3,-,ASSPSYTQY
TRBV6-5,-,ASTDATSRVNEQF
TRBV6-1,-,ASSELSPGAGPITDTQY
TRBV5-6,-,ASSSIGQYTEAF
TRBV9,-,ASSVDAGSYEQY
TRBV4-1,-,ASSQGAQEEF
TRBV7-3,-,ASSLGASITDTQY
TRBV6-1,-,ASSELDSPLH
TRBV19,-,ASSPKHREPRNTIY
TRBV7-2,TRBD2,ASSLGLASYEQY
TRBV2,TRBD1,ASSKTDRVNGNTIY
TRBV7-2,TRBD1,ASKPDRVGSYEQY
TRBV10-2,-,ASSEAGYSNQPQH
TRBV28,-,ASKWGTRTSTKQY
TRBV21-1,-,ASSKGQAASYNSPLH
TRBV5-4,TRBD2,ASSLTSGAYNEQF
TRBV7-2,-,ASRPGITDTQY
TRBV5-4,-,ASKTENQETQY
TRBV5-1,-,ASSLERGEQY
TRBV4-3,-,ASSQDVGGASYNSPLH
TRBV2,-,ASSSEGTEY
TRBV5-4,-,ASSLWGGTEAF
TRBV5-4,-,ASSTELSGGSEAF
TRBV7-3,-,ASSRAQGGTGELF
TRBV5-1,-,ASSPGQTSGANVLT
TRBV4-3,-,ASSQTWTSGELF